Below are 16 T cell receptor beta chains sequenced from a single sample in a study of cytomegalovirus exposure and HLA in healthy donors. Amplification used 60 Vbeta primers and 13 Jbeta primers. Using immunoSEQ multiplex PCR, the repertoire was profiled, and TCRdb retains in-frame clones only, with some absent. This sample has fewer than 150,000 clones, with around 85% found just once. The sample was PBMCs. The receptors here all came from a woman aged 30 to 39 in good health and CMV-seropositive.

The chain recombines TRBV5-6 with TRBJ1-4; weak D call: TRBD1 (5 bases). CDR3 length: 12 amino acids. The germline gives CDR1 SGHDT, CDR2 YYEEEE. V lost 4 bases and J 8 bases, leaving 9 bases between the germline ends. The CDR3 sequence is CASSGTQEKLFF. The DNA for the CDR3 is TGTGCCAGCAGCGGGACTCAGGAAAAACTGTTTTTT.

The chain employs TRBV2 and TRBJ2-2; TRBD1 matches 7 bases. CDR1 is SNHLY, CDR2 FYNNEI, per germline. J was trimmed by 6 bases and V by 6 bases; bases with no gene match: 10. The CDR3 totals 15 residues. CDR3 in DNA: TGTGCCAGCAGACCGGGACAGTCGATATCCGGGGAGCTGTTTTTT. It translates to CASRPGQSISGELFF.

The J gene is TRBJ1-2, the V gene TRBV5-1; TRBD1 agrees at 9 bases. Germline CDR1 SGHRS, CDR2 YFSETQ. The CDR3 consists of 19 residues. The ends lost 3 bases at V and 2 bases at J; junction bases unmatched: 17. The CDR3 protein is CASSSVPRDRVFGNYGYTF. The CDR3 nucleotides are TGCGCCAGCAGCTCCGTGCCTCGGGACAGGGTTTTTGGAAACTATGGCTACACCTTC.

This chain joins TRBV30 and TRBJ2-3; 15 bases are a match to TRBD2. The CDR3 runs to 16 residues. Trimming at V came to 1 base and at J to 3 bases, leaving 2 bases not matched to a gene. CDR1 is GTSNPN and CDR2 is SVGIG in the germline V gene (reference sequence). CDR3 sequence reads: CAWSDGLAGGTDTQYF. CDR3 nucleotides: TGTGCCTGGAGTGATGGACTAGCGGGAGGGACAGATACGCAGTATTTT.

This clone was seen a handful of times. This chain links TRBV19 with TRBJ1-4, with 10 bases identical to TRBD1. CDR3 size: 16 residues. CDR1 and CDR2 (germline): LNHDA, SQIVND (reference sequence). J was trimmed by 5 bases and V by 2 bases; bases with no gene match: 5. The CDR3 region is CASSIIQGQGNEKLFF. The CDR3 DNA follows: TGTGCCAGTAGTATAATCCAGGGACAGGGGAATGAAAAACTGTTTTTT.

The chain combines TRBV28 with TRBJ2-7; 7 bases match TRBD1. The J segment lost 7 bases and the V segment lost 5 bases, leaving 11 bases of the junction unmatched. This CDR3 contains 14 residues. Per germline, CDR1 MDHEN and CDR2 SYDVKM. CDR3 loop: CASSIPGQSREQYF. CDR3 coding DNA: TGTGCCAGCAGTATACCGGGACAGTCGAGGGAGCAGTACTTC.

The CDR3 sequence: CASSPRTGSRDTEAFF. The DNA for the CDR3 is TGTGCCAGCTCACCACGGACAGGGAGTAGGGACACTGAAGCTTTCTTT. The V call is TRBV18, the J call TRBJ1-1; 8 bases line up with TRBD1. Germline CDR1 is KGHSH and CDR2 is LQKENI. This CDR3 is built from 16 residues. V lost 1 base and J lost 3; bases outside the gene matches: 7.

V usage is TRBV2 and J usage is TRBJ1-2; D uncertain. V lost 3 bases, J lost 8 bases, and 10 bases lay in between. Per germline, CDR1 SNHLY and CDR2 FYNNEI. This CDR3 contains 12 residues. The CDR3 spells CASSDEGSGYTF. CDR3 coding DNA: TGTGCCAGCAGTGACGAGGGCAGCGGCTACACCTTC.

The chain combines TRBV10-3 with TRBJ1-1, with unresolved D. The CDR3 has 13 residues. The germline V gene has CDR1 ENHRY and CDR2 SYGVKD. Trimming pared 0 bases from V and 8 bases from J, leaving 10 bases between. CDR3 coding DNA: TGTGCCATCAGTGAGTCTCGGGAGGGCGAAGCTTTCTTT. Translated, it gives CAISESREGEAFF.

The rearrangement uses TRBV5-8 and TRBJ1-1; D gene uncertain. Trimming shortened V by 4 bases and J by 4 bases, and 8 bases separated the two germline ends. The CDR3 consists of 12 residues. Germline CDR1 and CDR2: SGHTS and YDEGEE. DNA of the CDR3: TGTGCCAGCAGCCCTTCCCGCACTGAAGCTTTCTTT. Protein sequence: CASSPSRTEAFF.

V is TRBV9 and J is TRBJ1-1; TRBD1 is a possible D gene (5 bases). V was pared by 0 bases and J by 5 bases, with 11 bases between. CDR3 length equals 14 residues. CDR1 SGDLS and CDR2 YYNGEE come from the germline V gene. The CDR3 DNA follows: TGTGCCAGCAGCGTAGGAGCGGGGCGAACTGAAGCTTTCTTT. Translated: CASSVGAGRTEAFF. The full variable domain, its missing parts supplied by reference TRBV9 and TRBJ1-1, is DSGVTQTPKHLITATGQRVTLRCSPRSGDLSVYWYQQSLDQGLQFLIQYYNGEERAKGNILERFSAQQFPDLHSELNLSSLELGDSALYFCASSVGAGRTEAFFGQGTRLTVV.

This chain joins TRBV7-2 and TRBJ2-7; the D gene is possibly TRBD2 (7 bases). The germline V and J ends were trimmed by 4 bases and 4 bases, with 11 bases remaining between them. Germline lookup yields CDR1 SGHTA and CDR2 FQGNSA. The CDR3 covers 13 residues. CDR3 sequence reads: CASSWGGPYEQYF. The CDR3 coding sequence is TGTGCCAGCAGCTGGGGGGGGCCTTACGAGCAGTACTTC.

J is TRBJ2-1 and V is TRBV30, with 7 nucleotides matching TRBD2. The CDR3 has 12 residues. Trimming removed 1 base from V and 9 bases from J; junction bases left unmatched: 3. The germline CDR1 and CDR2 sequences are GTSNPN and SVGIG (reference sequence). The DNA for the CDR3 is TGTGCCTGGAGTGGCGGGAGTAGTGAGCAGTTCTTC. The encoded protein is CAWSGGSSEQFF. Looking up the rest from reference TRBV30 and TRBJ2-1 gives the full variable domain: SQTIHQWPATLVQPVGSPLSLECTVEGTSNPNLYWYRQAAGRGLQLLFYSVGIGQISSEVPQNLSASRPQDRQFILSSKKLLLSDSGFYLCAWSGGSSEQFFGPGTRLTVL.

The J gene is TRBJ2-1, the V gene TRBV10-2; 7 bases align to TRBD1. The CDR3 has 18 residues. Looked up from germline, CDR1 is WSHSY and CDR2 is SAAADI. V lost 4 bases to trimming and J lost 1 base; unmatched junction nucleotides: 13. The CDR3 protein is CASSGSTSGQNSYNEQFF. DNA for the CDR3: TGCGCCAGCAGTGGATCAACCTCGGGACAGAATTCCTACAATGAGCAGTTCTTC.

The chain is built from TRBV18 and TRBJ2-3; D is perhaps TRBD2 (6 bases). CDR1 is KGHSH, CDR2 LQKENI, per germline. The CDR3 consists of 15 residues. Trimming shortened V by 3 bases and J by 8 bases, and 18 bases separated the two germline ends. CDR3 region: CASSPVTGERGTQYF. CDR3 nucleotides: TGTGCCAGCTCACCCGTCACGGGGGAACGAGGTACGCAGTATTTT.

J is TRBJ1-1 and V is TRBV5-1; the D gene is possibly TRBD1 (5 bases). The CDR3 is 17 residues long. The germline V and J ends were trimmed by 2 bases and 4 bases, with 21 bases remaining between them. CDR1 SGHRS and CDR2 YFSETQ come from the germline V gene. The CDR3 sequence is CASSLNAQGNGGTEAFF. The DNA of the CDR3 is TGCGCCAGCAGCTTAAACGCCCAGGGCAATGGCGGCACTGAAGCTTTCTTT.